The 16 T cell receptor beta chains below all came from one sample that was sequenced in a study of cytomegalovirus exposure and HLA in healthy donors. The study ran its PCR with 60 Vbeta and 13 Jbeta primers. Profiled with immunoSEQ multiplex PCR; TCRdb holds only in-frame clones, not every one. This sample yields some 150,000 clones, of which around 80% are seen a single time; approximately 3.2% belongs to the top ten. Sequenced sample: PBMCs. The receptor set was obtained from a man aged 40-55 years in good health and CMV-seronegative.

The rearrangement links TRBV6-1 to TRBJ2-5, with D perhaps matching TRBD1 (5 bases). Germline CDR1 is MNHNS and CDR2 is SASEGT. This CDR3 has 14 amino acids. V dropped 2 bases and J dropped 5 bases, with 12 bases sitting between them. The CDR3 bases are TGTGCCAGCAGTGAATCCCAGGGATGGGAGACCCAGTACTTC. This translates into CASSESQGWETQYF.

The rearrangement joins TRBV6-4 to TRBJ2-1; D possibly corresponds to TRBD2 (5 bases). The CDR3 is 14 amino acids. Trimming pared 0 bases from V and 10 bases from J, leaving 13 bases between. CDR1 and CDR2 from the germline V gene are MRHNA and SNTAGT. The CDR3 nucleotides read TGTGCCAGCAGTGACTCGAGTGGGAGCGAAGAGCAGTTCTTC. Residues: CASSDSSGSEEQFF.

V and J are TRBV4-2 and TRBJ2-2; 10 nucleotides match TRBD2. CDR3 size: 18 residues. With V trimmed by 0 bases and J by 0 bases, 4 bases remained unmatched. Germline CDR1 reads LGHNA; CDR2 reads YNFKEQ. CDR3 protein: CASSQEAAGGTNTGELFF. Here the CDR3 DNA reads TGTGCCAGCAGCCAAGAAGCAGCGGGGGGGACGAACACCGGGGAGCTGTTTTTT.

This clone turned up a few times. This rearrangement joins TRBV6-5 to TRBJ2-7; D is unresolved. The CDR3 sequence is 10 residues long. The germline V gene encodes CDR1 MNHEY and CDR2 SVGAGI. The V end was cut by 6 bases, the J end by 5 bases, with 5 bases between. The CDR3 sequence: CASSKNEQYF. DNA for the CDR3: TGTGCCAGCAGCAAAAACGAGCAGTACTTC.

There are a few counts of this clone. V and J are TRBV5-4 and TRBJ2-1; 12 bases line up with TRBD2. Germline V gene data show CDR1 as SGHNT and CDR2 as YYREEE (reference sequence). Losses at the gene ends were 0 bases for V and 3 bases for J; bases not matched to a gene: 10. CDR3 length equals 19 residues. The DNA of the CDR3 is TGTGCCAGCAGCTTGGCGACGCTAGCGGGGGGGCCCGTCTACAATGAGCAGTTCTTC. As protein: CASSLATLAGGPVYNEQFF.

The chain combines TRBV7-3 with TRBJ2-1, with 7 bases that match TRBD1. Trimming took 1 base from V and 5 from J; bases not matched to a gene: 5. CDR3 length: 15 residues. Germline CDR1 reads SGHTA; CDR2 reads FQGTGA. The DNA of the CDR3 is TGTGCCAGCAGCTTAAACAGGGGCCTTCACAATGAGCAGTTCTTC. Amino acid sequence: CASSLNRGLHNEQFF.

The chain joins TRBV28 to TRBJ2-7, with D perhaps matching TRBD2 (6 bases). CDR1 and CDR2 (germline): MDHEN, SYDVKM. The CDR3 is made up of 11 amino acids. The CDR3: CASGVTYEQYF. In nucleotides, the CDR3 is TGTGCGTCGGGGGTTACCTACGAGCAGTACTTC.

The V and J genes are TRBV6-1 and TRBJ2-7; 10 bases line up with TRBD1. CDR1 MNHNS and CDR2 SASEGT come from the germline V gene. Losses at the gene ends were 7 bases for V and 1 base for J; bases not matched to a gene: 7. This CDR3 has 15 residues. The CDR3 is CASMGRDRGSYEQYF. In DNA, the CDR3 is TGTGCCAGCATGGGTAGGGACAGGGGTTCCTACGAGCAGTACTTC.

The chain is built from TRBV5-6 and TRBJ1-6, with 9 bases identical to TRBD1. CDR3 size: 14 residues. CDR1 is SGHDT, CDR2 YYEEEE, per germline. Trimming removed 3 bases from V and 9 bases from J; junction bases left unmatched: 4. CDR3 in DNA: TGTGCCAGCAGCTGGCCGGGACAGGGTTCACCCCTCCACTTT. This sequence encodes CASSWPGQGSPLHF.

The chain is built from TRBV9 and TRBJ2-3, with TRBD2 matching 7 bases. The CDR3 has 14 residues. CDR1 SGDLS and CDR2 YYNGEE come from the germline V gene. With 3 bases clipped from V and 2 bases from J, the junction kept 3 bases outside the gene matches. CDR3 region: CASSAGTITDTQYF. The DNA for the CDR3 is TGTGCCAGCAGCGCCGGGACTATCACAGATACGCAGTATTTT.

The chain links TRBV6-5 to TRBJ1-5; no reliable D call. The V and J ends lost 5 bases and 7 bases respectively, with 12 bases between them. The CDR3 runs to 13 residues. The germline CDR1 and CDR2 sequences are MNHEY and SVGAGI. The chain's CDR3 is CASSPAVEQPQHF. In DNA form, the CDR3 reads TGTGCCAGCAGTCCTGCTGTAGAGCAGCCCCAGCATTTT.

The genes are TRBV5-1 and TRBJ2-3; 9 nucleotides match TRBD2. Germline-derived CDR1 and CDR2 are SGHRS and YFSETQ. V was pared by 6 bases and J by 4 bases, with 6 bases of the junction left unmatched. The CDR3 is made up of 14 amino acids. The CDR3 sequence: CASTTTSGSDTQYF. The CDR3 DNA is TGCGCCAGCACCACCACTAGCGGGTCAGATACGCAGTATTTT.

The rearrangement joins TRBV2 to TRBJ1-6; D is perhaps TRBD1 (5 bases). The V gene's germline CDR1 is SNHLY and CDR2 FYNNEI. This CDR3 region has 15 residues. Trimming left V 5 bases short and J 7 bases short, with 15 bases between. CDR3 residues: CASSTLGHLNSPLHF. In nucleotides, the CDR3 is TGTGCCAGCAGTACCCTCGGACATTTAAATTCACCCCTCCACTTT. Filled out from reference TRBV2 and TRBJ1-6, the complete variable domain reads EPEVTQTPSHQVTQMGQEVILRCVPISNHLYFYWYRQILGQKVEFLVSFYNNEISEKSEIFDDQFSVERPDGSNFTLKIRSTKLEDSAMYFCASSTLGHLNSPLHFGNGTRLTVT.

CDR3 coding DNA: TGCAGCGTTGAGGGGACAGGGGGCATAGGAGATACGCAGTATTTT. This encodes CSVEGTGGIGDTQYF. This rearrangement joins TRBV29-1 to TRBJ2-3; 12 bases line up with TRBD1. CDR3 length: 15 residues. Germline CDR1 and CDR2: SQVTM and ANQGSEA. J was trimmed by 5 bases and V by 3 bases; bases with no gene match: 6.

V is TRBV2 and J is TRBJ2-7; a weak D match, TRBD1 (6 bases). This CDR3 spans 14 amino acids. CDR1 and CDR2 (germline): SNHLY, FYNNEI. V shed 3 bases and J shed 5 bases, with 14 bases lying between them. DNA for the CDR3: TGTGCCAGCAGTGAGATGGATCAGGGGCACGAGCAGTACTTC. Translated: CASSEMDQGHEQYF.

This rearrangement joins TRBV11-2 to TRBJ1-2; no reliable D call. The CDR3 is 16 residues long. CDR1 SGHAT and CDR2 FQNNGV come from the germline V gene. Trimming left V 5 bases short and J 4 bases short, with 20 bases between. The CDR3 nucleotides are TGTGCCAGCAGCCCCCAGTTGGGTGCGGAAATCTATGGCTACACCTTC. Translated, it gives CASSPQLGAEIYGYTF.